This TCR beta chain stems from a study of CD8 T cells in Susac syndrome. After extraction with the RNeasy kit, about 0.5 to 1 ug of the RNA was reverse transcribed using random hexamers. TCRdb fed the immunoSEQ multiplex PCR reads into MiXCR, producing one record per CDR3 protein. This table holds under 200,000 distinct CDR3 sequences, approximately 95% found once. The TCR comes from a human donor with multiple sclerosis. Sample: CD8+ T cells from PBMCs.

The CDR3 is CASSPQGCKYGYTF. CDR3 DNA: TGTGCCAGCAGCCCCCAGGGATGCAAATATGGCTACACCTTC. This chain links TRBV7-7 with TRBJ1-2, with D possibly being TRBD1 (5 bases). The germline gives CDR1 SSHAT, CDR2 FNYEAQ (reference sequence). With 5 bases removed from V and 5 bases from J, the gap between germline ends came to 15 bases. The length of the CDR3 is 14 residues.